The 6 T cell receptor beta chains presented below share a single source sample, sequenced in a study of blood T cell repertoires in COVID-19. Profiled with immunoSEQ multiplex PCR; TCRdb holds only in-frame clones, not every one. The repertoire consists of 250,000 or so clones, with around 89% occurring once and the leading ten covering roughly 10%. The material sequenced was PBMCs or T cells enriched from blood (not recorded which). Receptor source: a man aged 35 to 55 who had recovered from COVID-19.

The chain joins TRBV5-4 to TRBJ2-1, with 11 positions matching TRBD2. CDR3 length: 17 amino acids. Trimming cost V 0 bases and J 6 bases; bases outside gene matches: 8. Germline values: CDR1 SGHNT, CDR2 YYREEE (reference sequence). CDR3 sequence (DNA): TGTGCCAGCAGCTTGGGGATAGCGGGAGGGCAAGGCAATGAGCAGTTCTTC. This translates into CASSLGIAGGQGNEQFF.

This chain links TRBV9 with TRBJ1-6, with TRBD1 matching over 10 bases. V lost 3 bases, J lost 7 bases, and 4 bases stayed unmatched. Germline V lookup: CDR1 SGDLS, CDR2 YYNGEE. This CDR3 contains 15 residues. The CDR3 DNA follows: TGTGCCAGCAGCGAACCGGGACAGGGGAATTCACCCCTCCACTTT. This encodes CASSEPGQGNSPLHF.

Here the CDR3 DNA reads TGTGCCAGCAGCTTGGTGGGGACTAGCGGGGCGAATACGCAGTATTTT. Translated: CASSLVGTSGANTQYF. The chain couples TRBV5-4 to TRBJ2-3; 13 bases fit TRBD2. V lost 0 bases, J lost 7 bases, and 5 bases stayed unmatched. Germline assignment: CDR1 SGHNT and CDR2 YYREEE (reference sequence). This CDR3 has 16 residues.

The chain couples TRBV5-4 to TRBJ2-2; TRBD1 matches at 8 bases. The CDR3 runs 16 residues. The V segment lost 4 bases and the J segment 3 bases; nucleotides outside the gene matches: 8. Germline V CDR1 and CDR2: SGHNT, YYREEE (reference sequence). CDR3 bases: TGTGCCAGCAGCCCAAGGACAGGGTCGGACACCGGGGAGCTGTTTTTT. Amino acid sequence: CASSPRTGSDTGELFF.

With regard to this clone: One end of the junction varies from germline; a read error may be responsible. The CDR3 reads CSVEDLHSPF. For the CDR3, the DNA is TGCAGCGTTGAAGATCTCCACAGTCCTTTT. The genes are TRBV29-1 and TRBJ1-5; D call uncertain. The CDR3 spans 10 residues. Germline loops: CDR1 SQVTM, CDR2 ANQGSEA.

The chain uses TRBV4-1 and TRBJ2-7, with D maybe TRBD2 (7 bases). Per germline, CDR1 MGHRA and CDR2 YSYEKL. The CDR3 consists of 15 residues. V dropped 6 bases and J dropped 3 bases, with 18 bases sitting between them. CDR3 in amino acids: CASRTWEGVDYEQYF. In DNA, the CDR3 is TGCGCCAGCAGGACCTGGGAGGGGGTAGACTACGAGCAGTACTTC.